The T cell receptor beta chain described here comes from a study of blood T cell repertoires in COVID-19. Study-level information: Specimens from acute and convalescent COVID-19 originated in the United States, Italy and Spain.

Authors' analysis steps: From reference gene primer amplification, estimates of nucleated cell counts were derived. The assay was immunoSEQ multiplex PCR, and TCRdb's table has in-frame clones only and misses some. That table is the source of V, J and clone size, and D and trimming were worked out from the DNA. Among approximately 84,000 clones listed, 85% to 90% were seen once. Trimming left V 5 bases short and J 4 bases short, with 14 bases between. The CDR3 totals 14 residues. CDR1 and CDR2 (germline): SGHTA, FQGNSA. This chain connects TRBV7-2 to TRBJ2-5; D is unresolved. What was sequenced was peripheral blood. This receptor was identified in a human donor with active COVID-19. The donor label of this sample is uncertain. This chain's CDR3 is CASSTPSGPETQYF. Written as DNA, the CDR3 is TGTGCCAGCAGCACCCCCAGTGGGCCAGAGACCCAGTACTTC.